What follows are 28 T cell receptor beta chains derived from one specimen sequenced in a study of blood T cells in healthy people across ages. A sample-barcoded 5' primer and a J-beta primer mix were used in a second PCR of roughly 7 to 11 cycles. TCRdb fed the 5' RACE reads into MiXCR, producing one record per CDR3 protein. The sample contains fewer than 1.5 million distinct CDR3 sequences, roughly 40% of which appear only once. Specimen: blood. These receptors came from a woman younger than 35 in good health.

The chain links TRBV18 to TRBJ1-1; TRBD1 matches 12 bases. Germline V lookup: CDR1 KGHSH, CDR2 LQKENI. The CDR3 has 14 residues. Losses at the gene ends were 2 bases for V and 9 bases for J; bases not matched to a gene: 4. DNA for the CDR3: TGTGCCAGCTCACCAGGGACAGGGGGCTTTCAAGCTTTCTTT. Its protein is CASSPGTGGFQAFF.

The CDR3 coding sequence is TGCGCCAGCAGCTTTCGACAGGAGTCCTACAATGAGCAGTTCTTC. Protein product: CASSFRQESYNEQFF. J is TRBJ2-1 and V is TRBV5-1, with D maybe TRBD1 (6 bases). V lost 2 bases to trimming and J lost 1 base, with 10 bases between them. Germline CDR1 SGHRS, CDR2 YFSETQ. The CDR3 covers 15 residues.

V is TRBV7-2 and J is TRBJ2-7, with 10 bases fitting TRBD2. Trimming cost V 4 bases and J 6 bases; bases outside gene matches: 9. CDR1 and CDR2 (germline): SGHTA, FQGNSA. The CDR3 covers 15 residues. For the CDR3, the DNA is TGTGCCAGCAGCTCCTATGGACTAGCGGCGACCGAGCAGTACTTC. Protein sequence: CASSSYGLAATEQYF. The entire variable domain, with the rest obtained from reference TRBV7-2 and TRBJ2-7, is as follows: GAGVSQSPSNKVTEKGKDVELRCDPISGHTALYWYRQSLGQGLEFLIYFQGNSAPDKSGLPSDRFSAERTGGSVSTLTIQRTQQEDSAVYLCASSSYGLAATEQYFGPGTRLTVT.

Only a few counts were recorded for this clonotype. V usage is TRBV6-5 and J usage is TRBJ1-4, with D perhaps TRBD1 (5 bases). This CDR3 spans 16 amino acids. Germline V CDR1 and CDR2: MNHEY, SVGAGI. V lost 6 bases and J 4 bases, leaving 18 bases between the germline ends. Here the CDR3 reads CASRPSWGDYNEKLFF. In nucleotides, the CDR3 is TGTGCCAGCAGACCCAGTTGGGGGGATTATAATGAAAAACTGTTTTTT.

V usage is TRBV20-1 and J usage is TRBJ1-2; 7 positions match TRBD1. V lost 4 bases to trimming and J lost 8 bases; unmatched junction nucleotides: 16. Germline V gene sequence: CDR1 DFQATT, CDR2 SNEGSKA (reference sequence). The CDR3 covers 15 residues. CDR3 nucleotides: TGCAGTGCTATGCTCCGGTGGCGACAGGGAGACGGCTACACCTTC. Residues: CSAMLRWRQGDGYTF.

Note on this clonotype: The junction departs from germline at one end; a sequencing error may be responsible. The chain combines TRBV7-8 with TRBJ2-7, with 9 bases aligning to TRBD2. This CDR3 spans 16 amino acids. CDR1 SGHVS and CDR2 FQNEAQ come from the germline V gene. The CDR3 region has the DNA TGTGTCAGCAGCCCATTAGCGGGGGCTCTGTCCTACGAGCAGTACTTC. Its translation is CVSSPLAGALSYEQYF.

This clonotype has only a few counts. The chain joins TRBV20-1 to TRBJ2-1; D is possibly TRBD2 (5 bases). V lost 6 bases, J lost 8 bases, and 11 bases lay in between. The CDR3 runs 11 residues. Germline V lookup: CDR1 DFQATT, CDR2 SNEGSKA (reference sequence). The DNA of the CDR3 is TGCAGTGCCCCCCTCGGGGATGAGCAGTTCTTC. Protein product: CSAPLGDEQFF.

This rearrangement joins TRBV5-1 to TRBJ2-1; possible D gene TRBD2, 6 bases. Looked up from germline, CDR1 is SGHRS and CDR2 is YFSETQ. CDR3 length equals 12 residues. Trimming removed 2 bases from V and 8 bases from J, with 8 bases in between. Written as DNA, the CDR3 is TGCGCCAGCAGCTTCGGGAGAGATGAGCAGTTCTTC. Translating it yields CASSFGRDEQFF.

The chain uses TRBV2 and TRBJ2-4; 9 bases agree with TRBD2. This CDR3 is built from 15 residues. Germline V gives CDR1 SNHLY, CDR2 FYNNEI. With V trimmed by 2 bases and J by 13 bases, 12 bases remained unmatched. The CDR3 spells CASSEFLAGRNEQYF. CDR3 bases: TGTGCCAGCAGTGAATTTCTAGCGGGGCGCAATGAGCAGTACTTC.

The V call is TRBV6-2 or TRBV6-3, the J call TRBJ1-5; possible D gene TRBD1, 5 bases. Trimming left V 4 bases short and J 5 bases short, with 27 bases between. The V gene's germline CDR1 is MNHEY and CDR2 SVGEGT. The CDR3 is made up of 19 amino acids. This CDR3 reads CASSSPTGHLRSGDQPQHF. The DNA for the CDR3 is TGTGCCAGCAGTTCTCCTACTGGACACCTGAGGAGTGGGGATCAGCCCCAGCATTTT.

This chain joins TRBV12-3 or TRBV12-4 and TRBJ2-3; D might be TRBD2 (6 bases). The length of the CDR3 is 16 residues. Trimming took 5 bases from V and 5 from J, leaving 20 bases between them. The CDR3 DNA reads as TGTGCCAGCAGTCTGACCGGGACTGGGGTGCGAGATACGCAGTATTTT. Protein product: CASSLTGTGVRDTQYF.

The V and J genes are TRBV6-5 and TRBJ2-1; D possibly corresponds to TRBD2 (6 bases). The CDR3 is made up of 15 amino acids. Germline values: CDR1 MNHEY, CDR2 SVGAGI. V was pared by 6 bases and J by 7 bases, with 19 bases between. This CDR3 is CASRPGLLPGNEQFF. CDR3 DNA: TGTGCCAGCAGGCCGGGACTCTTACCGGGGAATGAGCAGTTCTTC.

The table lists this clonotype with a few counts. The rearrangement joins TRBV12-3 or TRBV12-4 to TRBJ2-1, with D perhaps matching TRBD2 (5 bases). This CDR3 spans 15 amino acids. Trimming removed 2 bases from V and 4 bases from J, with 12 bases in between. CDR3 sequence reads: CASSLRTFNYNEQFF. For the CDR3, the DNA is TGTGCCAGCAGTTTAAGGACTTTCAATTACAATGAGCAGTTCTTC.

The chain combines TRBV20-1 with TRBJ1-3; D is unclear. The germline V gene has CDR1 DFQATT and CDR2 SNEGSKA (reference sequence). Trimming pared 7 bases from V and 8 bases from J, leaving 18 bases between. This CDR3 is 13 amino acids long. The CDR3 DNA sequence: TGCAGTGGGGTCGGGGAAACCGGGGACACCATATATTTT. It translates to CSGVGETGDTIYF.

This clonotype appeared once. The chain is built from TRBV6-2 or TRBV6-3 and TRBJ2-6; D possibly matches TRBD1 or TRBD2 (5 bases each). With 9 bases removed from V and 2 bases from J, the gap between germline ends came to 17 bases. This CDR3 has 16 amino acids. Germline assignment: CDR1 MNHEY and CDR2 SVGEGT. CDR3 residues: CASYLGDSAGANVLTF. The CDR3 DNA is TGTGCCAGTTATTTGGGGGATTCGGCTGGGGCCAACGTCCTGACTTTC.

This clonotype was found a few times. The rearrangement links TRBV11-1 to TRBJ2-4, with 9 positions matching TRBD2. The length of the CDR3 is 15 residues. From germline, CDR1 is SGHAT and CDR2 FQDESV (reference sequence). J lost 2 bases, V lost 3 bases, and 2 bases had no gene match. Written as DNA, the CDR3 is TGTGCCAGCAGCTTTAGCGGGAGATCCAAAAACATTCAGTACTTC. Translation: CASSFSGRSKNIQYF.

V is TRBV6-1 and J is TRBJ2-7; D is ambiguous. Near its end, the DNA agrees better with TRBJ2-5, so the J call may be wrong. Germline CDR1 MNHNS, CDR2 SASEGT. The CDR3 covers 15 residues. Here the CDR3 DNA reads TGTGCCAGCATCCAACCGGGCCCGGTTTGGGGGACCCAGTACTTC. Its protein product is CASIQPGPVWGTQYF.

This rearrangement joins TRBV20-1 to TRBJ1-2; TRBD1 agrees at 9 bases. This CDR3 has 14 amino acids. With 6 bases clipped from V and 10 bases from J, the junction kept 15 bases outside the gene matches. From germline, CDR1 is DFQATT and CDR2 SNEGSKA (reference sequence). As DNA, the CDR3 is TGCAGTGCGACCAGGGACAGGGATACTATCGCCTACACCTTC. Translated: CSATRDRDTIAYTF.

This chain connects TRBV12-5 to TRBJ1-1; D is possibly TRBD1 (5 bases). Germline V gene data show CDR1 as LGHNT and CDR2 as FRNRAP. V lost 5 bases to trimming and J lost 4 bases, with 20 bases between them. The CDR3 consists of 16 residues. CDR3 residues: CASGPGGRGGFTEAFF. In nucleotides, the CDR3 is TGTGCTAGTGGTCCCGGGGGACGGGGGGGGTTCACTGAAGCTTTCTTT.

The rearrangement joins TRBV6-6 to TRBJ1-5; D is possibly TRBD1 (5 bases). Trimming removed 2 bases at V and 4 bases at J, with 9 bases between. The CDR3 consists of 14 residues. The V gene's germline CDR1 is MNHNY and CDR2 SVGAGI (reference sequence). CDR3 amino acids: CASSYGASNQPQHF. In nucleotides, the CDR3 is TGTGCCAGCAGTTACGGGGCAAGTAATCAGCCCCAGCATTTT.

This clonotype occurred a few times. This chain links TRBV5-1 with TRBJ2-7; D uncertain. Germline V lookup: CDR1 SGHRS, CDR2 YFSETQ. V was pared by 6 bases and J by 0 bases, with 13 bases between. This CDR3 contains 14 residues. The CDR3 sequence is CASKAASSSYEQYF. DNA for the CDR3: TGCGCCAGCAAGGCAGCGTCGAGCTCCTACGAGCAGTACTTC.

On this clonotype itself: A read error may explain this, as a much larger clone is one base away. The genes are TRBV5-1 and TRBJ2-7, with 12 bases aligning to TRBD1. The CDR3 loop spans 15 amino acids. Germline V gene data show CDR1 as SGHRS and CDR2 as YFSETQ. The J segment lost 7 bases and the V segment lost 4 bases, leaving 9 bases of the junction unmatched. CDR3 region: CASSRGQGANNEQYF. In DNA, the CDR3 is TGCGCCAGCAGCCGGGGACAGGGGGCGAATAATGAGCAGTACTTC. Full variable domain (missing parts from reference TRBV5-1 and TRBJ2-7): KAGVTQTPRYLIKTRGQQVTLSCSPISGHRSVSWYQQTPGQGLQFLFEYFSETQRNKGNFPGRFSGRQFSNSRSEMNVSTLELGDSALYLCASSRGQGANNEQYFGPGTRLTVT.

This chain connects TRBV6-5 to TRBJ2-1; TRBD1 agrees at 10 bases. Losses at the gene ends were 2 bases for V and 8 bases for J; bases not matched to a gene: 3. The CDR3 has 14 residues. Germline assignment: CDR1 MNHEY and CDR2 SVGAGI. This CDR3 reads CASSYGTGVYEQFF. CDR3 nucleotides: TGTGCCAGCAGTTACGGGACAGGGGTCTATGAGCAGTTCTTC.

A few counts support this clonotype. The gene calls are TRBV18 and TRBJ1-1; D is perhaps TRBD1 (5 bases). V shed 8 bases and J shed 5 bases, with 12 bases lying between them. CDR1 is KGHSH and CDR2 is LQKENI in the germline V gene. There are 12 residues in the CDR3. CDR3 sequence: CASTNRGTEAFF. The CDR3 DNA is TGTGCCAGCACCAATCGGGGGACTGAAGCTTTCTTT. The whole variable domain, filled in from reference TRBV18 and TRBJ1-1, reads NAGVMQNPRHLVRRRGQEARLRCSPMKGHSHVYWYRQLPEEGLKFMVYLQKENIIDESGMPKERFSAEFPKEGPSILRIQQVVRGDSAAYFCASTNRGTEAFFGQGTRLTVV.

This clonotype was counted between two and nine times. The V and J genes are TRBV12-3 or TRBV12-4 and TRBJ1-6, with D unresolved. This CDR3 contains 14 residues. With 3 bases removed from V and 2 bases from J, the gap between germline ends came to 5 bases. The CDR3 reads CASSFMAYNSPLHF. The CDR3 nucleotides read TGTGCCAGCAGTTTCATGGCCTATAATTCACCCCTCCACTTT.

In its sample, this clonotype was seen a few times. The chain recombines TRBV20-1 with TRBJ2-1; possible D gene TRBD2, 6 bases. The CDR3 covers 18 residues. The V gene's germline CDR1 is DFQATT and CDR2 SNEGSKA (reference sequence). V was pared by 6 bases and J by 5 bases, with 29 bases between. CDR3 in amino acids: CSAGGLDSLSGSHNEQFF. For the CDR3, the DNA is TGCAGTGCCGGCGGACTCGACAGCCTGAGCGGGTCCCACAATGAGCAGTTCTTC.

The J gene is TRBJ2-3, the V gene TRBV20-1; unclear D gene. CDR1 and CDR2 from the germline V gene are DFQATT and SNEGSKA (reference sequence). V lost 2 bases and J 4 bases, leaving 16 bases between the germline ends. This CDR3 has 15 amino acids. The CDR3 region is CSARSVVETSDTQYF. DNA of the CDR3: TGCAGTGCTAGATCTGTAGTTGAAACTTCAGATACGCAGTATTTT.

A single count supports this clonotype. The CDR3, as DNA: TGCAGTGCTAGTAGCCCCGGGGAGCTGTTTTTT. Protein: CSASSPGELFF. V usage is TRBV20-1 and J usage is TRBJ2-2; D gene uncertain. This CDR3 is built from 11 residues. Germline values: CDR1 DFQATT, CDR2 SNEGSKA (reference sequence). Trimming removed 3 bases at V and 6 bases at J, with 5 bases between.